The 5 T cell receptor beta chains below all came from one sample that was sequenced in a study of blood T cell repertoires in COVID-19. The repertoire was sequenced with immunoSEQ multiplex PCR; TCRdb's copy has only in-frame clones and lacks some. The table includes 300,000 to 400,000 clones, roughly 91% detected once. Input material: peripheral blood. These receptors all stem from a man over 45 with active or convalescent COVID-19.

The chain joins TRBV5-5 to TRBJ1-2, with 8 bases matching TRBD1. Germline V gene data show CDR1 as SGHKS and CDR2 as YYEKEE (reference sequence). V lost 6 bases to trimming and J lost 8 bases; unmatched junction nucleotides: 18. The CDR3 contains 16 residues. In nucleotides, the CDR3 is TGTGCCAGCACCTTATTCGCGGGACAGGAGGGCGACGGCTACACCTTC. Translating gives CASTLFAGQEGDGYTF.

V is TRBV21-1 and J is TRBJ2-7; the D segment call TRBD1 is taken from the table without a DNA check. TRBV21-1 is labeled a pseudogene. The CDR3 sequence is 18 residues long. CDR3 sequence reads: CASSNRDRGPRSHYEQYF. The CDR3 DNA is TGTGCCAGCAGCAATCGGGACAGGGGCCCAAGGTCCCACTACGAGCAGTACTTC.

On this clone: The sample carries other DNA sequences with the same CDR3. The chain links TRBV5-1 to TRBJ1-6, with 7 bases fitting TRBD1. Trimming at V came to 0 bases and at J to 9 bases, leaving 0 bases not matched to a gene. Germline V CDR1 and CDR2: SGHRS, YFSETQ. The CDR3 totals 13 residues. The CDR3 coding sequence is TGCGCCAGCAGCTTGGACAGGGGTTCACCCCTCCACTTT. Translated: CASSLDRGSPLHF.

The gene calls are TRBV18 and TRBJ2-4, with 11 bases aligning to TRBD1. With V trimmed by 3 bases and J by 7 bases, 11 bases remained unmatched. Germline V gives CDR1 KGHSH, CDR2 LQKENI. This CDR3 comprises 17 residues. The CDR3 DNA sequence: TGTGCCAGCTCACCCCCGAACTCGGGACAGGGGGGTAACATTCAGTACTTC. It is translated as CASSPPNSGQGGNIQYF.

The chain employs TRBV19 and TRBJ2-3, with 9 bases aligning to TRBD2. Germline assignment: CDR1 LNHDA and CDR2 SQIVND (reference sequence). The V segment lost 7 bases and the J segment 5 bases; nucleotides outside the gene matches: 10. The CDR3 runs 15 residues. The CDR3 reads CASTTSGLPGDTQYF. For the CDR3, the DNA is TGTGCCAGTACGACTAGCGGACTGCCAGGAGATACGCAGTATTTT.